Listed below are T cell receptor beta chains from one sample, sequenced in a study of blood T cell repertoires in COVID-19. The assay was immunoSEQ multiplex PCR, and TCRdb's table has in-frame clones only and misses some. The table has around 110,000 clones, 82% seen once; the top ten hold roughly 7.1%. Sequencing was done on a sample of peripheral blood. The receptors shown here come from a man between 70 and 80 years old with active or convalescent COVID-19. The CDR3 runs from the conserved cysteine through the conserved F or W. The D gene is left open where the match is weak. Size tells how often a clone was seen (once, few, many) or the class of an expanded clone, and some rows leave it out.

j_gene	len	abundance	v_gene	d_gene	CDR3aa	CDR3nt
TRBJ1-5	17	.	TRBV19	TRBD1	CASSQMRDRVGNQPQHF	TGTGCCAGTAGCCAAATGAGGGACAGGGTCGGCAATCAGCCCCAGCATTTT
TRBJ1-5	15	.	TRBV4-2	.	CASSELGASEQPQHF	TGTGCCAGCAGCGAACTCGGCGCCTCGGAGCAGCCCCAGCATTTT
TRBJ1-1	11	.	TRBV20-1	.	CSAVPGTEAFF	TGCAGTGCTGTTCCAGGCACTGAAGCTTTCTTT
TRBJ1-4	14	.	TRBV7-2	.	CASSGPPGNEKLFF	TGTGCCAGCAGCGGCCCCCCGGGTAATGAAAAACTGTTTTTT
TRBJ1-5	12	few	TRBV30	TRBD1	CACAGGGGSQHF	TGTGCCTGTGCAGGGGGCGGTGGGTCTCAGCATTTT
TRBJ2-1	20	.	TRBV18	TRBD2	CASSPRQGVAGVDAYNEQFF	TGTGCCAGCTCACCACGCCAAGGGGTAGCGGGAGTTGACGCCTACAATGAGCAGTTCTTC
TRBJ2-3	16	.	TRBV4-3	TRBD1	CASSQGGTGWADTQYF	TGCGCCAGCAGCCAGGGAGGGACAGGGTGGGCAGATACGCAGTATTTT
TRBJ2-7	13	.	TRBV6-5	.	CASSYREAYEQYF	TGTGCCAGCAGTTACAGGGAGGCCTACGAGCAGTACTTC
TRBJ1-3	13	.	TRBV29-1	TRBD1	CSVGQGAGNTIYF	TGCAGCGTTGGACAGGGGGCTGGAAACACCATATATTTT
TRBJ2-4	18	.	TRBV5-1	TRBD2	CASSVGVSGSRAKNIQYF	TGCGCCAGCAGCGTGGGTGTTAGCGGGAGTAGAGCCAAAAACATTCAGTACTTC
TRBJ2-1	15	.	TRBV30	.	CAWSSRASTYNEQFF	TGTGCCTGGAGCTCCAGGGCGTCCACCTACAATGAGCAGTTCTTC
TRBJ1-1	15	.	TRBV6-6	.	CASSFGGTTNTEAFF	TGTGCCAGCAGTTTTGGGGGGACGACGAACACTGAAGCTTTCTTT
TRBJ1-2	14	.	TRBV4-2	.	CASSQDPRYYGYTF	TGTGCCAGCAGCCAAGATCCCAGATATTATGGCTACACCTTC
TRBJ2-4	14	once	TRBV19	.	CASSLGQTKNIQYF	TGTGCCAGTAGCCTGGGGCAAACCAAAAACATTCAGTACTTC
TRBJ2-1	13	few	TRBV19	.	CASSIGLENEQFF	TGTGCCAGTAGTATAGGGCTAGAAAATGAGCAGTTCTTC
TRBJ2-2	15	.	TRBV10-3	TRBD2	CATETSGANTGELFF	TGTGCCACTGAGACTAGCGGGGCGAACACCGGGGAGCTGTTTTTT
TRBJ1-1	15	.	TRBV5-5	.	CASSADLIMNTEAFF	TGTGCCAGCAGCGCAGATTTGATAATGAACACTGAAGCTTTCTTT
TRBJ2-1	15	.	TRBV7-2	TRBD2	CASSPGLAGGSEQFF	TGTGCCAGCAGCCCCGGACTAGCGGGAGGCAGTGAGCAGTTCTTC
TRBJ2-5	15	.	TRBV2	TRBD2	CASSELAGVGETQYF	TGTGCCAGCAGTGAGCTAGCGGGAGTCGGGGAGACCCAGTACTTC
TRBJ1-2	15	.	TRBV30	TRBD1	CAWSPGHGQGDRYTF	TGTGCCTGGAGTCCTGGACACGGACAGGGTGATCGCTACACCTTC